This passage covers 32 T cell receptor beta chains from one sample sequenced in a study. Tregs were sorted as CD4+CD25+CD127-/low cells. TCRdb processed the 5' RACE reads anew with MiXCR; each CDR3 protein has one entry. The table records more than 7,500 distinct CDR3 sequences, 12% to 15% of them present only once. The sequenced sample consisted of Tregs sorted from blood. These receptors all come from a female donor with breast cancer.

By share, this clonotype ranks as medium-sized. The chain combines TRBV11-2 with TRBJ2-7; 13 bases map to TRBD2. There are 14 residues in the CDR3. Germline V gene lookup returns CDR1 SGHAT and CDR2 FQNNGV. Trimming removed 6 bases from V and 4 bases from J; junction bases left unmatched: 3. Here the CDR3 reads CASRGLAGPYEQYF. The CDR3 DNA is TGTGCCAGCAGGGGACTAGCGGGACCTTACGAGCAGTACTTC.

By share of the sample, this clonotype is medium-sized. CDR3 protein: CASSPHRGNLDEQYF. The CDR3 nucleotides are TGTGCCAGCAGCCCACACAGGGGGAATTTGGACGAGCAGTACTTC. This chain uses TRBV7-2 with TRBJ2-7; 8 bases line up with TRBD1. V lost 5 bases to trimming and J lost 5 bases; unmatched junction nucleotides: 11. Germline V gene sequence: CDR1 SGHTA, CDR2 FQGNSA. There are 15 residues in the CDR3.

Regarding this clonotype: A much larger clone lies a single base off, so this may be a read error. The CDR3 end shows no conserved phenylalanine or tryptophan, and so a read error is likely. The chain links TRBV29-1 to TRBJ1-1; 8 bases line up with TRBD1. The CDR3 loop spans 12 amino acids. The J segment lost 8 bases and the V segment lost 7 bases, leaving 9 bases of the junction unmatched. Looked up from germline, CDR1 is SQVTM and CDR2 is ANQGSEA. The CDR3: CSGGTGRVEAFL. CDR3 coding DNA: TGCAGCGGGGGGACAGGCCGAGTCGAAGCTTTCCTT.

A few counts support this clonotype. The chain has TRBV6-4 and TRBJ2-3, with a possible D match to TRBD1 (6 bases). The CDR3 sequence is 14 residues long. Germline V gene lookup returns CDR1 MRHNA and CDR2 SNTAGT. V lost 0 bases to trimming and J lost 8 bases, with 12 bases between them. The CDR3 is CASSDSSRGSTQYF. For the CDR3, the DNA is TGTGCCAGCAGTGACTCCTCGAGGGGGAGTACGCAGTATTTT.

By proportion, this clonotype is medium-sized (0.01 to 0.1%). The chain combines TRBV7-2 with TRBJ1-3; D remains ambiguous. V was pared by 2 bases and J by 4 bases, with 12 bases between. The length of the CDR3 is 15 residues. Germline-derived CDR1 and CDR2 are SGHTA and FQGNSA. The CDR3 sequence: CASSLFTGTGNTIYF. CDR3 bases: TGTGCCAGCAGCTTATTCACGGGAACCGGAAACACCATATATTTT.

This clonotype is medium-sized by share. The chain uses TRBV5-1 and TRBJ2-1; 10 nucleotides match TRBD1. This CDR3 spans 16 amino acids. Trimming cost V 9 bases and J 0 bases; bases outside gene matches: 9. Germline assignment: CDR1 SGHRS and CDR2 YFSETQ. The CDR3 protein is CATGTGARSSYNEQFF. The CDR3, as DNA: TGCGCCACCGGGACAGGGGCCCGGAGCTCCTACAATGAGCAGTTCTTC.

In regard to this clonotype: A read error is possible here, since a much larger clone lies one base away. J is TRBJ2-7 and V is TRBV20-1, with TRBD2 matching over 9 bases. The CDR3 is made up of 15 amino acids. The V gene's germline CDR1 is DFQATT and CDR2 SNEGSKA (reference sequence). Trimming cost V 7 bases and J 2 bases; bases outside gene matches: 12. The CDR3, as DNA: TGCAGTGTTAGGATCCCGCGGGAGGGCCCCTACGAGCAGTACTTC. This gives the protein CSVRIPREGPYEQYF.

This clonotype was seen ten or more times. The chain combines TRBV9 with TRBJ1-5; no definite D call. The V gene lost 0 bases and the J gene lost 1 base, with 8 bases spanning the gap. Germline V gene data show CDR1 as SGDLS and CDR2 as YYNGEE. The CDR3 spans 15 residues. The CDR3 DNA is TGTGCCAGCAGCGTAGCGCCAGGAAGCAATCAGCCCCAGCATTTT. This sequence encodes CASSVAPGSNQPQHF.

Sample share makes this clonotype medium-sized. This chain joins TRBV24-1 and TRBJ2-3, with a possible D match to TRBD2 (6 bases). Germline values: CDR1 KGHDR, CDR2 SFDVKD. V lost 8 bases and J lost 2, with 16 bases in between. This CDR3 has 15 amino acids. The DNA for the CDR3 is TGTGCCACCAACTCCGGGAGAGGAAACACAGATACGCAGTATTTT. As protein: CATNSGRGNTDTQYF.

This clonotype was observed at least ten times. The J gene is TRBJ2-5, the V gene TRBV7-8; 9 bases map to TRBD1. The CDR3 runs 16 residues. The junction had 6 bases not matched to a gene; V was cut back by 2 bases and J by 2 bases. Germline CDR1 and CDR2: SGHVS and FQNEAQ. The CDR3 reads CASSLPGTGQQETQYF. DNA of the CDR3: TGTGCCAGCAGCTTACCCGGGACAGGGCAACAAGAGACCCAGTACTTC.

The table lists this clonotype with a few counts. The genes are TRBV30 and TRBJ1-2; no clear D. This CDR3 is built from 13 residues. Trimming took off 4 bases at V and 4 bases at J, with 13 bases between the two ends. CDR1 is GTSNPN and CDR2 is SVGIG in the germline V gene (reference sequence). The CDR3 region is CAWNSGIGYGYTF. The DNA of the CDR3 is TGTGCCTGGAACTCCGGGATAGGCTATGGCTACACCTTC.

This clonotype was counted at least ten times. The chain joins TRBV19 to TRBJ2-7; TRBD1 might be the D (6 bases). Germline loops: CDR1 LNHDA, CDR2 SQIVND (reference sequence). This CDR3 comprises 14 residues. Deletions cut 7 bases from V and 3 bases from J, with 16 bases between. In DNA form, the CDR3 reads TGTGCCAGTAAACGGGGCAGGGGTGACTACGAGCAGTACTTC. The encoded protein is CASKRGRGDYEQYF.

This clonotype occurred a few times. A much larger clone lies a single base off, so this may be a read error. The chain joins TRBV5-1 to TRBJ2-3; TRBD1 matches at 9 bases. The CDR3 consists of 15 residues. Germline assignment: CDR1 SGHRS and CDR2 YFSETQ. The CDR3: CASSFTGGGTDTRYF. In DNA, the CDR3 is TGCGCCAGCAGCTTCACAGGGGGCGGCACAGATACGCGGTATTTT.

This clonotype was observed at least ten times. The rearrangement joins TRBV27 to TRBJ1-5; D not resolved. Deletions cut 7 bases from V and 2 bases from J, with 15 bases between. This CDR3 is built from 15 residues. CDR1 is MNHEY and CDR2 is SMNVEV in the germline V gene (reference sequence). The CDR3 reads CASMGSGIGNQPQHF. The CDR3 nucleotides read TGTGCCAGCATGGGAAGTGGGATTGGCAATCAGCCCCAGCATTTT.

This clonotype has just a few counts. A much larger clone differs from this one at a single base, so this may be a read error. The chain has TRBV7-6 and TRBJ2-1, with 7 bases matching TRBD1. In germline, CDR1 is SGHVS, CDR2 FNYEAQ. The CDR3 consists of 13 residues. V was clipped by 3 bases and J by 9 bases; unmatched bases: 5. CDR3 amino acids: CASSLTGLGEQFF. For the CDR3, the DNA is TGTGCCAGCAGCTTGACAGGGTTGGGTGAGCAGTTCTTC. Supplemented by reference TRBV7-6 and TRBJ2-1, the full variable domain reads GAGVSQSPRYKVTKRGQDVALRCDPISGHVSLYWYRQALGQGPEFLTYFNYEAQQDKSGLPNDRFSAERPEGSISTLTIQRTEQRDSAMYRCASSLTGLGEQFFGPGTRLTVL.

This clonotype was picked up many times. The junction does not match germline at one end; this may be a read error. The chain joins TRBV4-1 to TRBJ2-2, with 8 bases matching TRBD2. CDR1 MGHRA and CDR2 YSYEKL come from the germline V gene. The CDR3 is 15 residues long. The CDR3 coding sequence is TGCGCCAGCAGCCCTCTTAGCGGGAACGCCGGGGAGCTGTTTTTT. It encodes CASSPLSGNAGELFF.

This clonotype is medium-sized (0.01 to 0.1%) in the sample. V gene TRBV6-5 combines with J gene TRBJ2-3; TRBD2 matches 11 bases. V gave up 0 bases and J gave up 2 bases; unmatched junction bases: 4. The CDR3 runs 17 residues. CDR1 MNHEY and CDR2 SVGAGI come from the germline V gene. The CDR3 nucleotides read TGTGCCAGCAGTTACTCCACTAGCGGGAGTTACACAGATACGCAGTATTTT. It translates to CASSYSTSGSYTDTQYF.

With respect to this clonotype: A much larger clone lies one base from this, so it may be a read error. As the CDR3 is not closed by the conserved phenylalanine or tryptophan, this likely results from a read error. The CDR3 protein is CASSSEGGANYGYTI. For the CDR3, the DNA is TGCGCCAGCAGCTCAGAGGGGGGAGCTAACTATGGCTACACCATC. The V gene is TRBV5-1, the J gene TRBJ1-2; possibly TRBD1 for D (6 bases). V was clipped by 3 bases and J by 0 bases, with 12 bases between them. This CDR3 has 15 residues. Germline V gives CDR1 SGHRS, CDR2 YFSETQ.

There are many counts of this clonotype. The chain uses TRBV6-1 and TRBJ2-3, with 12 positions matching TRBD1. The CDR3 sequence is 19 residues long. The germline gives CDR1 MNHNS, CDR2 SASEGT. V trimming: 7 bases; J trimming: 3 bases; junction bases outside the gene matches: 17. The CDR3 DNA follows: TGTGCCAGCACCATACGCCGGGACAGGGGGCAAAGCGGAACAGATACGCAGTATTTT. It encodes CASTIRRDRGQSGTDTQYF.

This clonotype was seen many times. This chain links TRBV9 with TRBJ2-7; 8 bases are a match to TRBD1. V shed 0 bases and J 2 bases; nucleotides not matched to a gene: 4. The CDR3 is made up of 15 amino acids. Germline loops: CDR1 SGDLS, CDR2 YYNGEE. CDR3 in DNA: TGTGCCAGCAGCGTAGACAGGGGGTTTACCTACGAGCAGTACTTC. Translated, it gives CASSVDRGFTYEQYF.

This clonotype showed up many times. The V and J genes are TRBV24-1 and TRBJ2-4; D is undetermined. The V end was cut by 4 bases, the J end by 3 bases, with 12 bases between. Germline V CDR1 and CDR2: KGHDR, SFDVKD. The CDR3 runs 15 residues. The CDR3 nucleotides are TGTGCCACCAGTGAGAACGTTGCAGGCAAAAACATTCAGTACTTC. Translation: CATSENVAGKNIQYF.

Note on this clonotype: A read error may explain this, as a much larger clone is one base away. Since the CDR3 does not end with the conserved phenylalanine or tryptophan, this likely comes from a read error. The DNA is left out, because the CDR3 cannot be placed on it with certainty; the CDR3 is given as TCRdb lists it. This chain joins TRBV3-1 and TRBJ2-1. The V gene's germline CDR1 is LGHDT and CDR2 YNNKEL (reference sequence). A total of 11 residues make up the CDR3, ends included. The CDR3: CASSSTRAKFY.

This clonotype was picked up a small number of times. A read error may be the cause here, since a much bigger clone is one base away. V and J are TRBV4-3 and TRBJ1-4; TRBD1 matches 7 bases. The junction had 9 bases not matched to a gene; V was cut back by 5 bases and J by 6 bases. From germline, CDR1 is LGHNA and CDR2 YSLEER. CDR3 size: 15 residues. The CDR3: CASSALQGNYEKLFF. The CDR3 DNA is TGCGCCAGCAGCGCCCTACAGGGGAACTATGAAAAACTGTTTTTT.

A note on this clonotype: A much more abundant neighbour one base away suggests this may be a read error. The chain employs TRBV7-8 and TRBJ2-1; TRBD2 might be the D (5 bases). This CDR3 comprises 12 residues. CDR1 SGHVS and CDR2 FQNEAQ come from the germline V gene. Trimming pared 5 bases from V and 4 bases from J, leaving 6 bases between. CDR3 sequence reads: CASSPGYNEQFF. DNA of the CDR3: TGTGCCAGCAGCCCGGGGTACAATGAGCAGTTCTTC.

Relative to its sample, this clonotype is medium-sized. V and J are TRBV5-1 and TRBJ1-1; D possibly corresponds to TRBD1 (6 bases). The ends were cut back, 2 bases at V and 2 bases at J, with 13 bases in the middle. The CDR3 is 15 amino acids. Germline assignment: CDR1 SGHRS and CDR2 YFSETQ. CDR3 protein: CASSFRGTQNTEAFF. The CDR3 bases are TGCGCCAGCAGCTTCAGGGGAACCCAAAACACTGAAGCTTTCTTT. Full variable domain (remainder filled in from reference TRBV5-1 and TRBJ1-1): KAGVTQTPRYLIKTRGQQVTLSCSPISGHRSVSWYQQTPGQGLQFLFEYFSETQRNKGNFPGRFSGRQFSNSRSEMNVSTLELGDSALYLCASSFRGTQNTEAFFGQGTRLTVV.

In this sample, this clonotype is medium-sized. The chain employs TRBV4-3 and TRBJ1-6; the D is unclear. Germline assignment: CDR1 LGHNA and CDR2 YSLEER. Trimming cost V 4 bases and J 0 bases, with 7 bases left between them. The CDR3 is 15 amino acids. The CDR3 DNA reads TGCGCCAGCAGCCCTCAGCCCTCCTATAATTCACCCCTCCACTTT. Translating gives CASSPQPSYNSPLHF.

At least ten counts were recorded for this clonotype. The genes are TRBV3-1 and TRBJ2-2; 8 positions agree with TRBD2. The length of the CDR3 is 13 residues. Germline V gene lookup returns CDR1 LGHDT and CDR2 YNNKEL (reference sequence). The J segment lost 5 bases and the V segment lost 10 bases, leaving 6 bases of the junction unmatched. Written as DNA, the CDR3 is TGTGCCACGCAAGCTAGCGGGACCGGGGAGCTGTTTTTT. It encodes CATQASGTGELFF.

Within the sample, this clonotype is medium-sized (0.01 to 0.1%). The chain uses TRBV4-1 and TRBJ1-4, with D hard to call. The CDR3 sequence is 19 residues long. Germline assignment: CDR1 MGHRA and CDR2 YSYEKL. Between the trimmed V and J ends, which lost 1 base and 3 bases, there was a span of 21 bases. CDR3 nucleotides: TGCGCCAGCAGCCAAGGGGTTTTGAGGGCTCAGCGTTCTAATGAAAAACTGTTTTTT. This gives the protein CASSQGVLRAQRSNEKLFF.

By share, this clonotype ranks as medium-sized. The genes are TRBV7-9 and TRBJ1-1; TRBD1 might be the D (6 bases). The CDR3 is made up of 14 amino acids. Germline loops: CDR1 SEHNR, CDR2 FQNEAQ (reference sequence). Trimming left V 5 bases short and J 4 bases short, with 14 bases between. This CDR3 reads CASSRLGGPTEAFF. The CDR3 DNA sequence: TGTGCCAGCAGCCGTCTTGGGGGGCCCACTGAAGCTTTCTTT.

This clonotype was observed at least ten times. V usage is TRBV6-5 and J usage is TRBJ2-5, with TRBD1 matching over 8 bases. This CDR3 contains 14 residues. Per the germline V gene, CDR1 is MNHEY and CDR2 is SVGAGI. The V gene end was trimmed by 6 bases and the J gene end by 1 base; junction bases not matched to a gene: 4. CDR3 in DNA: TGTGCCAGCAGACGGGACAGGTTCCAAGAGACCCAGTACTTC. It encodes CASRRDRFQETQYF.

Comment on this clonotype: A much larger clone lies one base from this, so it may be a read error. The chain uses TRBV7-2 and TRBJ2-7, with D possibly matching TRBD2 (6 bases). The germline gives CDR1 SGHTA, CDR2 FQGNSA. The length of the CDR3 is 13 residues. CDR3 sequence reads: CASSLGRDNELYF. The CDR3 DNA follows: TGTGCCAGCAGCTTAGGGCGGGATAACGAGCTGTACTTC.

Sample share makes this clonotype medium-sized. The chain recombines TRBV9 with TRBJ1-1; 7 nucleotides align to TRBD1. Germline trimming cut 3 bases from V and 5 bases from J; bases unmatched to any gene: 10. Germline CDR1 SGDLS, CDR2 YYNGEE. This CDR3 spans 15 amino acids. The CDR3 DNA reads as TGTGCCAGCAGCGACGGGACAGTCGGTAGAACTGAAGCTTTCTTT. Amino acid sequence: CASSDGTVGRTEAFF.